Listed here are 20 T cell receptor beta chains from one sample, sequenced in a study of T cells in localized non-small cell lung cancer. Here immunoSEQ multiplex PCR was the method, and the copy in TCRdb shows in-frame clones only, minus some. The sample lists roughly 9,900 clones, over 65% occurring once. The starting material was peripheral blood, obtained before any cancer treatment. The source of these receptors is a male donor aged 60 or older with stage I lung adenocarcinoma.

V gene TRBV2 combines with J gene TRBJ1-3, with D tentatively TRBD1 (5 bases). V lost 4 bases and J lost 0, with 13 bases in between. Germline V gene data show CDR1 as SNHLY and CDR2 as FYNNEI. There are 16 residues in the CDR3. CDR3 nucleotides: TGTGCCAGCAGTGGATTCGGGGGTCTCTCTGGAAACACCATATATTTT. This sequence encodes CASSGFGGLSGNTIYF.

This sequence joins TRBV15 and TRBJ1-6; TRBD1 matches 8 bases. The CDR3 has 16 residues. From germline, CDR1 is LNHNV and CDR2 YYDKDF (reference sequence). The junction had 8 bases not matched to a gene; V was cut back by 5 bases and J by 5 bases. The CDR3 region is CATSGTGGGNNSPLHF. CDR3 nucleotides: TGTGCCACCAGCGGTACAGGGGGTGGCAATAATTCACCCCTCCACTTT.

V and J are TRBV4-1 and TRBJ1-1, with a tentative D call TRBD1 (5 bases). Germline loops: CDR1 MGHRA, CDR2 YSYEKL. V lost 0 bases and J 1 base, leaving 18 bases between the germline ends. The CDR3 length is 18 residues. The CDR3 region is CASSQDWGEGLENTEAFF. As DNA, the CDR3 is TGCGCCAGCAGCCAAGATTGGGGGGAGGGCTTGGAGAACACTGAAGCTTTCTTT.

The chain is built from TRBV7-3 and TRBJ1-2; maybe TRBD1 (5 bases). Germline CDR1 reads SGHTA; CDR2 reads FQGTGA. V dropped 1 base and J dropped 4 bases, with 7 bases sitting between them. This CDR3 region has 13 residues. CDR3 loop: CASSLNQGYGYTF. The DNA for the CDR3 is TGTGCCAGCAGCTTAAACCAGGGCTATGGCTACACCTTC.

This clone was recorded once. V is TRBV19 and J is TRBJ1-5; D is perhaps TRBD1 (6 bases). This CDR3 is 15 amino acids long. Between the trimmed V and J ends, which lost 7 bases and 2 bases, there was a span of 15 bases. Germline CDR1 LNHDA, CDR2 SQIVND (reference sequence). The CDR3 nucleotides read TGTGCCAGTACCCGCTGGGGGGGCGGCAATCAGCCCCAGCATTTT. Translated, it gives CASTRWGGGNQPQHF.

This chain uses TRBV5-1 with TRBJ2-3, with TRBD2 identical over 8 bases. J lost 4 bases, V lost 0 bases, and 4 bases had no gene match. Germline V gene data show CDR1 as SGHRS and CDR2 as YFSETQ. This CDR3 region has 15 residues. The CDR3 loop is CASSLAASGPDTQYF. In nucleotides, the CDR3 is TGCGCCAGCAGCTTGGCCGCTAGCGGGCCAGATACGCAGTATTTT.

This clone was seen a single time. The chain couples TRBV6-5 to TRBJ1-5; D gene unclear. The CDR3 loop spans 9 amino acids. Germline CDR1 is MNHEY and CDR2 is SVGAGI. Trimming took 10 bases from V and 9 from J, leaving 7 bases between them. CDR3 in DNA: TGTGCCACCGGTGTGCCCCAGCATTTT. Amino acid sequence: CATGVPQHF.

The CDR3 here is CASDEALEQYF. The CDR3 nucleotides are TGTGCCAGCGACGAGGCCCTCGAGCAGTACTTC. The chain uses TRBV21-1 and TRBJ2-7; the table's D call, TRBD2, has no DNA check behind it. TRBV21-1 is a recognized pseudogene. The CDR3 runs to 11 residues.

The CDR3 DNA is TGTGCCAGCTCACCACCGGGGGCGGGGAGGCAGTACTTC. Protein sequence: CASSPPGAGRQYF. The chain joins TRBV18 to TRBJ2-7; D assignment may be TRBD1 or TRBD2 (6 bases each). The V end lost 0 bases, the J end lost 9 bases, and 12 bases lay between the germline ends. The CDR3 is 13 residues long. Germline V CDR1 and CDR2: KGHSH, LQKENI.

The genes are TRBV5-4 and TRBJ1-6; possible D gene TRBD1, 6 bases. The CDR3 length is 15 residues. V was cut by 3 bases and J by 8 bases, with 15 bases left in between. Germline CDR1 reads SGHNT; CDR2 reads YYREEE (reference sequence). CDR3 in amino acids: CASSSSGQIYSPLHF. In DNA form, the CDR3 reads TGTGCCAGCAGCTCCTCAGGACAGATATATTCACCCCTCCACTTT.

This clone was seen once. The V and J genes are TRBV28 and TRBJ1-2; TRBD1 aligns across 8 bases. Trimming cost V 0 bases and J 6 bases; bases outside gene matches: 3. The germline V gene encodes CDR1 MDHEN and CDR2 SYDVKM. This CDR3 comprises 14 residues. This CDR3 is CASSLWAGGNGYTF. The CDR3 region has the DNA TGTGCCAGCAGTTTATGGGCAGGGGGCAATGGCTACACCTTC.

The rearrangement uses TRBV6-5 and TRBJ1-4; D is unresolved. Between the trimmed V and J ends, which lost 6 bases and 4 bases, there was a span of 9 bases. The germline V gene encodes CDR1 MNHEY and CDR2 SVGAGI. There are 13 residues in the CDR3. CDR3 amino acids: CASRVHHNEKLFF. DNA for the CDR3: TGTGCCAGCAGGGTCCACCATAATGAAAAACTGTTTTTT.

The genes are TRBV7-6 and TRBJ2-5; no reliable D call. The CDR3 is made up of 13 amino acids. With 5 bases removed from V and 3 bases from J, the gap between germline ends came to 10 bases. CDR1 is SGHVS, CDR2 FNYEAQ, per germline. The CDR3: CASSLEREETQYF. CDR3 DNA: TGTGCCAGCAGCCTGGAGAGAGAAGAGACCCAGTACTTC.

This clone was observed a handful of times. The chain carries TRBV7-3 and TRBJ1-5; D gene uncertain. The V end lost 0 bases, the J end lost 9 bases, and 12 bases lay between the germline ends. The germline CDR1 and CDR2 sequences are SGHTA and FQGTGA. The CDR3 covers 14 residues. The CDR3 region has the DNA TGTGCCAGCAGCTTAACGGGCTGGTCAACGCCCCAGCATTTT. This codes for CASSLTGWSTPQHF.

The chain recombines TRBV27 with TRBJ1-5, with D perhaps TRBD1 (6 bases). V was clipped by 6 bases and J by 7 bases, with 16 bases between them. This CDR3 region has 14 residues. Germline assignment: CDR1 MNHEY and CDR2 SMNVEV (reference sequence). CDR3 sequence reads: CASRSWGREQPQHF. DNA of the CDR3: TGTGCCAGCAGGTCGTGGGGGCGCGAACAGCCCCAGCATTTT.

The count of this clone is one. The gene calls are TRBV4-1 and TRBJ2-1; 7 positions match TRBD1. Germline V gene sequence: CDR1 MGHRA, CDR2 YSYEKL. There are 15 residues in the CDR3. Unmatched junction bases numbered 8, after V lost 4 bases and J lost 5 bases. CDR3 loop: CASSPSLGQDNEQFF. CDR3 DNA: TGCGCCAGCAGCCCCTCTTTAGGACAGGACAATGAGCAGTTCTTC.

The rearrangement uses TRBV5-6 and TRBJ1-2; D is ambiguous. The CDR3 spans 14 residues. V lost 5 bases, J lost 12 bases, and 23 bases lay in between. Per the germline V gene, CDR1 is SGHDT and CDR2 is YYEEEE. Written as DNA, the CDR3 is TGTGCCAGCAGTTTGCCTAGGACCAGCAATTTGGACACCTTC. Protein product: CASSLPRTSNLDTF. Full variable domain (missing parts from reference TRBV5-6 and TRBJ1-2): DAGVTQSPTHLIKTRGQQVTLRCSPKSGHDTVSWYQQALGQGPQFIFQYYEEEERQRGNFPDRFSGHQFPNYSSELNVNALLLGDSALYLCASSLPRTSNLDTFGSGTRLTVV.

V is TRBV5-4 and J is TRBJ2-1; 7 bases are a match to TRBD2. The V segment lost 1 base and the J segment 5 bases; nucleotides outside the gene matches: 6. The germline V gene has CDR1 SGHNT and CDR2 YYREEE (reference sequence). This CDR3 has 15 residues. CDR3 in amino acids: CASSLSGGRDNEQFF. DNA for the CDR3: TGTGCCAGCAGCTTGTCGGGGGGTAGGGACAATGAGCAGTTCTTC.

The chain couples TRBV27 to TRBJ2-7; 7 positions agree with TRBD1. V lost 10 bases, J lost 3 bases, and 9 bases stayed unmatched. This CDR3 is 13 amino acids long. The germline V gene encodes CDR1 MNHEY and CDR2 SMNVEV (reference sequence). The CDR3 sequence is CATSKGQNYEQYF. The CDR3 DNA is TGTGCCACTTCAAAGGGACAGAACTACGAGCAGTACTTC.

The V gene is TRBV6-5, the J gene TRBJ2-1; D remains ambiguous. Per germline, CDR1 MNHEY and CDR2 SVGAGI. The CDR3 contains 11 residues. V lost 3 bases to trimming and J lost 10 bases, with 7 bases between them. CDR3 region: CASSYLEEQFF. The CDR3 nucleotides read TGTGCCAGCAGTTATCTCGAGGAGCAGTTCTTC.